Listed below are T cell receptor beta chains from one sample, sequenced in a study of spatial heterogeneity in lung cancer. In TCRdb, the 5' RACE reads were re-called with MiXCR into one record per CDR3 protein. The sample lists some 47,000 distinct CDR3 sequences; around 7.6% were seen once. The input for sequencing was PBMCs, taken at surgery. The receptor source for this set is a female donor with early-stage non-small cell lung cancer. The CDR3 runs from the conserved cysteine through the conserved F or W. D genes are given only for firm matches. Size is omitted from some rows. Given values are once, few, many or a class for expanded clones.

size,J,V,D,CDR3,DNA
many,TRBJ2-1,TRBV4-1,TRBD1,CASSQEWRTGGWGEQFF,TGCGCCAGCAGCCAAGAATGGCGGACAGGGGGCTGGGGTGAGCAGTTCTTC
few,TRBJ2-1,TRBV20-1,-,CSAEYTWGEQFF,TGCAGTGCGGAGTATACGTGGGGTGAGCAGTTCTTC
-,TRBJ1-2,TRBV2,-,CASNGGYGYTF,TGTGCCAGCAACGGTGGCTATGGCTACACCTTC
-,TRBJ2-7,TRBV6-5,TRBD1,CASSYSKTGGVAYEQYF,TGTGCCAGCAGTTACTCGAAGACAGGGGGCGTCGCCTACGAGCAGTACTTC
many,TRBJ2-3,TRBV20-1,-,CSASFSQTADTQYF,TGCAGTGCTAGTTTTTCACAGACGGCAGATACGCAGTATTTT
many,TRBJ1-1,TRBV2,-,CASSGRTERNTEAFF,TGTGCCAGCAGTGGCCGGACAGAAAGGAACACTGAAGCTTTCTTT
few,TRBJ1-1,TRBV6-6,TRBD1,CASSQGKRGLAEAFF,TGTGCCAGCAGCCAGGGAAAAAGGGGGCTTGCTGAAGCTTTCTTT
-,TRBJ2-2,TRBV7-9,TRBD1,CASSLRDREKIGELFF,TGTGCCAGCAGCTTACGGGACAGGGAGAAGATCGGGGAGCTGTTTTTT
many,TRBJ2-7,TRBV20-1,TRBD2,CSARGILAGARLYEQYF,TGCAGTGCTAGAGGTATACTAGCGGGGGCGCGCCTTTACGAGCAGTACTTC
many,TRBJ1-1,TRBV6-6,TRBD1,CASSTGTGRLAFF,TGTGCCAGCAGTACAGGGACAGGACGATTAGCTTTCTTT
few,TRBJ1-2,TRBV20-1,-,CSASGQSTPNYGYTF,TGCAGTGCTTCGGGACAATCCACCCCCAACTATGGCTACACCTTC
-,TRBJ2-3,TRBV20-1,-,CSPWGGATDTQYF,TGCAGTCCCTGGGGGGGGGCCACAGATACGCAGTATTTT
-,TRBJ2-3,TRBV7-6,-,CASIPGPFTDTQYF,TGTGCCAGCATCCCGGGACCCTTCACAGATACGCAGTATTTT
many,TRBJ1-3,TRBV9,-,CASSVTGVTGNTIYF,TGTGCCAGCAGCGTAACCGGGGTTACTGGAAACACCATATATTTT
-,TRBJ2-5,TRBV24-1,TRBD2,CATSDNMGGQETQYF,TGTGCCACCAGTGATAACATGGGGGGGCAAGAGACCCAGTACTTC
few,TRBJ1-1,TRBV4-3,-,CASSQDKGRTFEAFF,TGCGCCAGCAGCCAAGATAAGGGCAGGACATTTGAAGCTTTCTTT
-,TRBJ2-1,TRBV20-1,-,CSARDSVRQFF,TGCAGTGCTAGAGACAGCGTTAGGCAGTTCTTC
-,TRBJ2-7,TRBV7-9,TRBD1,CASSRDRGLTGQYF,TGTGCCAGCAGCAGGGACAGGGGGCTCACGGGGCAGTACTTC
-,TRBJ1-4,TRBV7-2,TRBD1,CASSLGTGFNEKLFF,TGTGCCAGCAGCTTAGGGACAGGGTTTAATGAAAAACTGTTTTTT
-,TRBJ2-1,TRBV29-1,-,CSLGLSNNEQFF,TGCAGCCTCGGACTGAGCAACAATGAGCAGTTCTTC
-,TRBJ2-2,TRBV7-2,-,CASSLDGGDGELFF,TGTGCCAGCAGCTTAGACGGCGGAGACGGGGAGCTGTTTTTT
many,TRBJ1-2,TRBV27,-,CASRSSAGQQVYGYTF,TGTGCCAGCCGATCCAGTGCGGGGCAGCAGGTCTATGGCTACACCTTC
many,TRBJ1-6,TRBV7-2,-,CASSLNQGRQTPLHF,TGTGCCAGCAGCTTAAATCAGGGGAGGCAAACACCCCTCCACTTT
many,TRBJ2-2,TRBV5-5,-,CASSLLQGPAGELFF,TGTGCCAGCAGTTTACTACAGGGTCCAGCCGGGGAGCTGTTTTTT
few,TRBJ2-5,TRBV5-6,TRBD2,CASSPLISGGEETQYF,TGTGCCAGCAGCCCACTAATTAGCGGGGGGGAAGAGACCCAGTACTTC
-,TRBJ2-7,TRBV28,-,CASSPSYYEQYF,TGTGCCAGCAGCCCCTCTTACTACGAGCAGTACTTC
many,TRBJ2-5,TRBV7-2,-,CASSLVSGSQETQYF,TGTGCCAGCAGCTTAGTATCAGGTAGCCAAGAGACCCAGTACTTC
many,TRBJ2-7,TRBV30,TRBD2,CAWTSGPYEQYF,TGTGCCTGGACTAGCGGGCCCTACGAGCAGTACTTC
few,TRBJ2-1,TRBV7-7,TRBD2,CASSFGAGPYNEQFF,TGTGCTAGCAGCTTCGGAGCGGGGCCCTACAATGAGCAGTTCTTC
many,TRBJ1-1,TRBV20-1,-,CSAPGARNTEAFF,TGCAGTGCTCCAGGGGCCCGGAACACTGAAGCTTTCTTT
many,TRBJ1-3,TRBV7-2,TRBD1,CASSAYRGSSGNTIYF,TGTGCCAGCAGCGCCTACAGGGGCAGCTCTGGAAACACCATATATTTT
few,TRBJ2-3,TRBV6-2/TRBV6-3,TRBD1,CASSGTGGGGRTDTQYF,TGTGCCAGCAGCGGGACAGGGGGAGGTGGAAGGACAGATACGCAGTATTTT
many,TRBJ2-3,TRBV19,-,CASSVGSLVTDTQYF,TGTGCCAGTAGTGTGGGGAGTTTAGTAACAGATACGCAGTATTTT
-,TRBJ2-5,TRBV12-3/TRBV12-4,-,CASSYHSQETQYF,TGTGCCAGCAGTTACCACAGTCAAGAGACCCAGTACTTC
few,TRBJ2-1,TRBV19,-,CASSTHSGYNEQFF,TGTGCCAGTAGTACCCATTCAGGTTACAATGAGCAGTTCTTC
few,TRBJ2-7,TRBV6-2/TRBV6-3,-,CASSYSGGSGSPEQYF,TGTGCCAGCAGTTACTCCGGTGGTAGCGGCTCTCCCGAGCAGTACTTC